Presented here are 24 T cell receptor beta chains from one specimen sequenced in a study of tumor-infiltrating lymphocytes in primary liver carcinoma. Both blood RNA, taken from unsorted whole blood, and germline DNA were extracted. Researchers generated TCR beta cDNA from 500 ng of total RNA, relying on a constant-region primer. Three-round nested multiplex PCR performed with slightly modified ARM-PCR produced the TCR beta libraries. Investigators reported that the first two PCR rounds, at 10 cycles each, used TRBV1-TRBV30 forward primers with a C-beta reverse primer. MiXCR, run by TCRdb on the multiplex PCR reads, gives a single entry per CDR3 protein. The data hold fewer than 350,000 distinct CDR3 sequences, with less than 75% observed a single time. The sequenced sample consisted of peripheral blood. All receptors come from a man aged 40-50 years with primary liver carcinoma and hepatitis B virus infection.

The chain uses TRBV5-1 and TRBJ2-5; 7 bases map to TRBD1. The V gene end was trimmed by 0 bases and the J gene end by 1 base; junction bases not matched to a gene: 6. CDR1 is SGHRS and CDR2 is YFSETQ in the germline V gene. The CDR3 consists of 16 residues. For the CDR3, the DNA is TGCGCCAGCAGCTTGGGGGGACAGCCTGTCCAAGAGACCCAGTACTTC. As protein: CASSLGGQPVQETQYF.

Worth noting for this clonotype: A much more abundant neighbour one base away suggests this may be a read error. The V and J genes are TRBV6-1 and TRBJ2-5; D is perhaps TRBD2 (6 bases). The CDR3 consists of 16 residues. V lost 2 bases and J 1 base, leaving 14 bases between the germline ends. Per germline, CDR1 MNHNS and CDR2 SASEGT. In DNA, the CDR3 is TGTGCCAGCAGTGAAATGTGCGGACTAATCCAAGAGACCCAGTACTTC. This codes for CASSEMCGLIQETQYF.

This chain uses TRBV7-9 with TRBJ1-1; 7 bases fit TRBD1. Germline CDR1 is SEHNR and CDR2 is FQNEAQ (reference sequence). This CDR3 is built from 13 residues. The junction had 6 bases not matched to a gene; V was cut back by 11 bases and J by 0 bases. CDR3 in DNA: TGTGCCTGCGGGACAGAAATGAACACTGAAGCTTTCTTT. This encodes CACGTEMNTEAFF.

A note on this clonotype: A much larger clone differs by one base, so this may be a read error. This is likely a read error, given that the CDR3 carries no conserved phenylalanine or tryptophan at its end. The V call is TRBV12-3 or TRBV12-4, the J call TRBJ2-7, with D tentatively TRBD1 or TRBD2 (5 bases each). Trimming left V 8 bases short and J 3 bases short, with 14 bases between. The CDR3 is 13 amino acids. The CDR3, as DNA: TGTGCCAGCTCGCAGGGAGTTGTCTACGAGCAGTACTTA. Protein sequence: CASSQGVVYEQYL.

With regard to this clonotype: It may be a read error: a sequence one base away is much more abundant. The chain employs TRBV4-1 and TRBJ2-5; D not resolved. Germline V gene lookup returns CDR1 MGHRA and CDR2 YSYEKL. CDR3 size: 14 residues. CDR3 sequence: CANSQVRMGETQYF. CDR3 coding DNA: TGCGCCAACAGCCAAGTACGAATGGGGGAGACCCAGTACTTC.

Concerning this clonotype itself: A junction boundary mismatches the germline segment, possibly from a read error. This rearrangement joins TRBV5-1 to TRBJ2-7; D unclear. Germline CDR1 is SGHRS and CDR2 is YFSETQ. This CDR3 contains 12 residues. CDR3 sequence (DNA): TGCGCCAGCAGATCCAGCTCCTCCGAGCAGTACTTC. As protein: CASRSSSSEQYF.

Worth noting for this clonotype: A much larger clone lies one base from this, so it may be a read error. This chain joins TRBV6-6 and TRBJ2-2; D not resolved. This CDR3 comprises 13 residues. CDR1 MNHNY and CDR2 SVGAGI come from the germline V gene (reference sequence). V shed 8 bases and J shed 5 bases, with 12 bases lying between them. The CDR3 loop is CASAQFITGELFF. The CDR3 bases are TGTGCCAGCGCCCAATTCATAACCGGGGAGCTGTTTTTT.

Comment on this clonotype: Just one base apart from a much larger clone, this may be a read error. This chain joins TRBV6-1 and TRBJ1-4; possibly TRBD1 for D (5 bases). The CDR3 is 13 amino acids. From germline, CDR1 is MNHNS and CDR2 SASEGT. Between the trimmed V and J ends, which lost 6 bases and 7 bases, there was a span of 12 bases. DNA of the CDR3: TGTGCCAGCAGCGGGGCGCGGAGTGAAAAACTGTTTTTT. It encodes CASSGARSEKLFF.

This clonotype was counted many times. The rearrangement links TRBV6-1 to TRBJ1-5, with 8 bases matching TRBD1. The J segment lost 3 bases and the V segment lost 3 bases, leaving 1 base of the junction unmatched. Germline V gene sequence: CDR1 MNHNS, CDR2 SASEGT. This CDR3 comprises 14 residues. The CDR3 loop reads CASSETGVNQPQHF. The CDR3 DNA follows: TGTGCCAGCAGTGAGACAGGGGTCAATCAGCCCCAGCATTTT.

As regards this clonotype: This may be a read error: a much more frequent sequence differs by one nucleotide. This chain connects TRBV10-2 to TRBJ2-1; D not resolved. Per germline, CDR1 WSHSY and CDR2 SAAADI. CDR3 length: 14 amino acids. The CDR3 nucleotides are TGCGCCAGCAGTGACAAGCGAGCATACAATGAGCAGCTCTTC. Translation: CASSDKRAYNEQLF.

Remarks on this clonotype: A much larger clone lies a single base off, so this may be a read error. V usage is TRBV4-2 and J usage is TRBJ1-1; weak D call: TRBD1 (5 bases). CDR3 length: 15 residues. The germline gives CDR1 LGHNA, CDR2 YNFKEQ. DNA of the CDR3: TGTGACAGCAGCCAAGGGACCCCGGTAGGCCGTGAAGCTTTCTTT. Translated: CDSSQGTPVGREAFF.

The CDR3 here is CASGPNTDGSPLHF. CDR3 bases: TGTGCCAGCGGCCCTAACACAGATGGTTCACCCCTCCACTTT. The V gene is TRBV6-6, the J gene TRBJ1-6; D remains ambiguous. CDR1 MNHNY and CDR2 SVGAGI come from the germline V gene (reference sequence). The CDR3 contains 14 residues. Trimming cost V 8 bases and J 9 bases, with 17 bases left between them.

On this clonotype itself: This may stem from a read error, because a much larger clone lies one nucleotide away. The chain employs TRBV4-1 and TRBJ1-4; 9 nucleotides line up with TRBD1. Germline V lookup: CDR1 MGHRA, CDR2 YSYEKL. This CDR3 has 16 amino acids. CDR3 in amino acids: CTSSQVRGQGYEKLFF. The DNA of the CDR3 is TGCACCAGCAGCCAAGTTCGGGGACAGGGCTACGAAAAACTGTTTTTT.

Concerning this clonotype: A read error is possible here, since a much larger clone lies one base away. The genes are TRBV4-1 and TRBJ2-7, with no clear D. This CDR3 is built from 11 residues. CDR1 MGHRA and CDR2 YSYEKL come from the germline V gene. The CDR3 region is CTSSQGSEQYF. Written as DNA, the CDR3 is TGCACCAGCAGCCAAGGGTCCGAGCAGTACTTC.

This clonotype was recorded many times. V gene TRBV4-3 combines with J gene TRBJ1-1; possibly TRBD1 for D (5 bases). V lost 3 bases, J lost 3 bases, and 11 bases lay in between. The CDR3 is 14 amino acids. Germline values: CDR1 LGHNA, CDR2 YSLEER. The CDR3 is CASSQYRRDTEAFF. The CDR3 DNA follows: TGCGCCAGCAGCCAGTACAGGAGGGACACTGAAGCTTTCTTT.

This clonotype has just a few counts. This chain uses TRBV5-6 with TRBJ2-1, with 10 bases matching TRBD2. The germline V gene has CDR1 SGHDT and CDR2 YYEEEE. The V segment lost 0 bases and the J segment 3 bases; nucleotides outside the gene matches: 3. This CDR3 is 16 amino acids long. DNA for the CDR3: TGTGCCAGCAGCTTGGCACTAGCGGGAAACTACAATGAGCAGTTCTTC. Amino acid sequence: CASSLALAGNYNEQFF.

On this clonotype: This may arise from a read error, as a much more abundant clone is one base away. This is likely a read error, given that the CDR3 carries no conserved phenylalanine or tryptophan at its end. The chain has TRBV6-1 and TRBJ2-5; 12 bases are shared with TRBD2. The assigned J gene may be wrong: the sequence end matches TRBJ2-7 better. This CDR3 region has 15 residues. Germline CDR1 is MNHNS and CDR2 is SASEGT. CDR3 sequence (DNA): TGTGCCAGCAGTGAAGCGACTAGCGGGAGTTACGAGCAGTACCTC. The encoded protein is CASSEATSGSYEQYL.

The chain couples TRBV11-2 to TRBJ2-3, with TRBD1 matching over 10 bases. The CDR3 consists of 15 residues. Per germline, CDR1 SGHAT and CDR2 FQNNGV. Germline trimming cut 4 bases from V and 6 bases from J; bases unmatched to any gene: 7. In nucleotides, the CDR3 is TGTGCCAGCAGCTCCCAGTGGACAGGGGGGGATACGCAGTATTTT. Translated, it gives CASSSQWTGGDTQYF.

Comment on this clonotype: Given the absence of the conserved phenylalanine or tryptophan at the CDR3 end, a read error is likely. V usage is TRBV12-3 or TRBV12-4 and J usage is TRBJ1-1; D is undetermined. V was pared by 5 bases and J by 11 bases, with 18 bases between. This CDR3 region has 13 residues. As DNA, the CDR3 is TGTGCCAGCAGTCCTGGGCGGACCCTTTCGGCTTTCCTT. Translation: CASSPGRTLSAFL.

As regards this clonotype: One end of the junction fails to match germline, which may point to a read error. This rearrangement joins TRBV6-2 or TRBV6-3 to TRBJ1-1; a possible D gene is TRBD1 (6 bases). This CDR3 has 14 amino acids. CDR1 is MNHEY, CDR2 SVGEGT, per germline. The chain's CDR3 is CASRRGGMNTEALF. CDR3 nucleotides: TGTGCCAGTCGGCGAGGGGGGATGAATACTGAAGCTCTCTTT.

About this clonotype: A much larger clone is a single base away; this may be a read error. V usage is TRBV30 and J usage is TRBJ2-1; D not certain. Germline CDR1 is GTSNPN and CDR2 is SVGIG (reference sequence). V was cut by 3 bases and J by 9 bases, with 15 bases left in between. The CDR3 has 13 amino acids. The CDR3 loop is CAWRGAVMGEQFF. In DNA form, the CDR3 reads TGTGCCTGGAGAGGTGCGGTGATGGGTGAGCAGTTCTTC.

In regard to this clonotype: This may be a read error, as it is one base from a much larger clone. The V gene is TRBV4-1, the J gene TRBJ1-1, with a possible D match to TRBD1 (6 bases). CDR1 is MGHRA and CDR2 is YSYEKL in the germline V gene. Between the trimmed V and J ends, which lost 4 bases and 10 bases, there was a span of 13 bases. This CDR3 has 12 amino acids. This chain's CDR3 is CASSLQQGGAFF. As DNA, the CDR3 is TGCGCCAGCAGCCTCCAACAGGGTGGAGCTTTCTTT.

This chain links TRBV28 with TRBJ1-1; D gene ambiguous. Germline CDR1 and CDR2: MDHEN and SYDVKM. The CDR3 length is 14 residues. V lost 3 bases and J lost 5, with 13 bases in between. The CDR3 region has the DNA TGTGCCAGCAGTTTTGCATCCTTGGGAACTGAAGCTTTCTTT. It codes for CASSFASLGTEAFF.

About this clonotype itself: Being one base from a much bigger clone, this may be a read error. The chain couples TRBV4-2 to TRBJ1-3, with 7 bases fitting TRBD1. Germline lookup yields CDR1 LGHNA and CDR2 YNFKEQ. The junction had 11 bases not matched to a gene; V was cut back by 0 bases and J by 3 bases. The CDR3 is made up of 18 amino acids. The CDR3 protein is CASSQEKYPDRCGNTIYF. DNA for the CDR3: TGTGCCAGCAGCCAAGAGAAATACCCGGACAGGTGTGGAAACACCATATATTTT.